These 22 T cell receptor beta chains were sequenced from one sample in a study of blood T cell repertoires in COVID-19. Libraries were prepared by immunoSEQ multiplex PCR; TCRdb keeps only in-frame clonotypes and omits some of them. The top ten clones hold approximately 1.7% of a sample with 200,000 to 250,000 clones, more than 75% of them seen once. The specimen was PBMCs or T cells enriched from blood (not recorded which). These receptors originate from a woman in her forties or fifties who had recovered from COVID-19.

This chain links TRBV6-4 with TRBJ1-5; D call uncertain. V lost 6 bases and J 1 base, leaving 16 bases between the germline ends. There are 16 residues in the CDR3. Looked up from germline, CDR1 is MRHNA and CDR2 is SNTAGT. The DNA for the CDR3 is TGTGCCAGCAGGCGCGCCGGGATCGAGAGCAATCAGCCCCAGCATTTT. This gives the protein CASRRAGIESNQPQHF.

The rearrangement uses TRBV2 and TRBJ1-1, with 8 bases aligning to TRBD1. Germline assignment: CDR1 SNHLY and CDR2 FYNNEI. V was pared by 7 bases and J by 11 bases, with 9 bases of the junction left unmatched. The CDR3 extends over 12 amino acids. The CDR3 nucleotides are TGTGCCAGCACCCAGGACAGGGATCTTGCTTTCTTT. It is translated as CASTQDRDLAFF.

The CDR3 DNA reads as TGTGCCATCAGTGAGTCGAGGGTCTCTGGAAACACCATATATTTT. As protein: CAISESRVSGNTIYF. The J gene is TRBJ1-3, the V gene TRBV10-3; D remains unclear. The ends were cut back, 0 bases at V and 0 bases at J, with 6 bases in the middle. This CDR3 is 15 amino acids long. Germline V gene sequence: CDR1 ENHRY, CDR2 SYGVKD.

The chain carries TRBV5-1 and TRBJ1-1; 7 nucleotides align to TRBD1. Trimming removed 9 bases from V and 1 base from J; junction bases left unmatched: 9. Per the germline V gene, CDR1 is SGHRS and CDR2 is YFSETQ. This CDR3 has 14 residues. The chain's CDR3 is CATKTGRGNTEAFF. The DNA of the CDR3 is TGCGCCACCAAGACAGGGAGAGGGAACACTGAAGCTTTCTTT.

The chain is built from TRBV11-2 and TRBJ1-2; D call uncertain. The V and J ends lost 5 bases and 0 bases respectively, with 7 bases between them. The CDR3 spans 13 residues. CDR1 SGHAT and CDR2 FQNNGV come from the germline V gene. DNA for the CDR3: TGTGCCAGCAGCCCCCCCGCTAACTATGGCTACACCTTC. Protein product: CASSPPANYGYTF.

The rearrangement links TRBV30 to TRBJ1-5; 8 bases match TRBD1. Germline V gene data show CDR1 as GTSNPN and CDR2 as SVGIG (reference sequence). The CDR3 has 13 residues. After removal of 1 base from V and 7 bases from J, the junction contained 3 bases not matched to a gene. In DNA form, the CDR3 reads TGTGCCTGGAGTGGACAGGGGAGCCAGCCCCAGCATTTT. Translating gives CAWSGQGSQPQHF. Supplemented by reference TRBV30 and TRBJ1-5, the full variable domain reads SQTIHQWPATLVQPVGSPLSLECTVEGTSNPNLYWYRQAAGRGLQLLFYSVGIGQISSEVPQNLSASRPQDRQFILSSKKLLLSDSGFYLCAWSGQGSQPQHFGDGTRLSIL.

The genes are TRBV3-1 (or the pseudogene TRBV3-2) and TRBJ2-1; 10 nucleotides align to TRBD2. The germline CDR1 and CDR2 sequences are LGHDT and YNNKEL (reference sequence). V shed 6 bases, J shed 9 bases, and the junction held 11 bases outside the gene matches. CDR3 length equals 15 residues. CDR3 residues: CASRGELAGKGEQFF. Here the CDR3 DNA reads TGTGCCAGCAGGGGGGAACTAGCGGGGAAAGGTGAGCAGTTCTTC.

This chain links TRBV6-2 or TRBV6-3 with TRBJ2-3, with 8 bases identical to TRBD2. The length of the CDR3 is 15 residues. Germline V gene sequence: CDR1 MNHEY, CDR2 SVGEGT. J gave up 3 bases and V 6 bases, and 8 bases lay outside the gene matches. The CDR3 DNA follows: TGTGCCAGCAGCCCCTGGGCGGGAGGTACAGATACGCAGTATTTT. Protein: CASSPWAGGTDTQYF.

The V gene is TRBV19, the J gene TRBJ1-2, with D perhaps matching TRBD1 (5 bases). Per the germline V gene, CDR1 is LNHDA and CDR2 is SQIVND (reference sequence). The CDR3 is 13 amino acids. V was pared by 4 bases and J by 0 bases, with 6 bases between. CDR3 sequence reads: CASSKTANYGYTF. The DNA for the CDR3 is TGTGCCAGTAGTAAGACAGCTAACTATGGCTACACCTTC.

The V and J genes are TRBV19 and TRBJ2-1; tentatively, D is TRBD2 (6 bases). The CDR3 spans 15 residues. The germline V gene has CDR1 LNHDA and CDR2 SQIVND (reference sequence). V shed 10 bases and J shed 7 bases, with 23 bases lying between them. The CDR3 nucleotides read TGTGCCACCGTGAATGTTCCCGGGACTCCAAATGAGCAGTTCTTC. This translates into CATVNVPGTPNEQFF.

This clone appeared once. This sequence joins TRBV14 and TRBJ1-1; no clear D. Trimming shortened V by 0 bases and J by 11 bases, and 13 bases separated the two germline ends. Germline CDR1 is SGHDN and CDR2 is FVKESK. CDR3 length: 13 residues. The CDR3 reads CASSQDSRRAAFF. The CDR3 bases are TGTGCCAGCAGCCAAGATTCGAGGCGAGCCGCTTTCTTT.

This clone was observed a few times. The genes are TRBV7-9 and TRBJ2-3; TRBD2 matches at 14 bases. Germline V gene sequence: CDR1 SEHNR, CDR2 FQNEAQ (reference sequence). The length of the CDR3 is 18 residues. Trimming at V came to 5 bases and at J to 1 base, leaving 8 bases not matched to a gene. Here the CDR3 reads CASSRTSGRMGGTDTQYF. CDR3 sequence (DNA): TGTGCCAGCAGCCGGACTAGCGGGAGGATGGGTGGCACAGATACGCAGTATTTT.

The V and J genes are TRBV11-2 and TRBJ1-2, with 7 bases that match TRBD1. The CDR3 spans 16 residues. CDR1 is SGHAT and CDR2 is FQNNGV in the germline V gene. V dropped 6 bases and J dropped 4; count of bases not matched to a gene: 14. The DNA of the CDR3 is TGTGCCAGCAGTCGGGCCGGGACAGCAACCTTCTATGGCTACACCTTC. It yields the protein CASSRAGTATFYGYTF.

In its sample, this clone was seen a few times. This chain uses TRBV11-2 with TRBJ2-2; 9 bases are shared with TRBD2. The germline V gene has CDR1 SGHAT and CDR2 FQNNGV. V gave up 3 bases and J gave up 1 base; unmatched junction bases: 6. The CDR3 extends over 17 amino acids. The CDR3 sequence is CASSFPAGGRNTGELFF. Written as DNA, the CDR3 is TGTGCCAGCAGCTTCCCCGCGGGAGGGAGGAACACCGGGGAGCTGTTTTTT. The full variable domain, completed using reference TRBV11-2 and TRBJ2-2, is EAGVAQSPRYKIIEKRQSVAFWCNPISGHATLYWYQQILGQGPKLLIQFQNNGVVDDSQLPKDRFSAERLKGVDSTLKIQPAKLEDSAVYLCASSFPAGGRNTGELFFGEGSRLTVL.

The chain is built from TRBV27 and TRBJ1-5, with D perhaps matching TRBD1 (5 bases). The V end was cut by 2 bases, the J end by 2 bases, with 10 bases between. CDR1 is MNHEY, CDR2 SMNVEV, per germline (reference sequence). The CDR3 is 15 amino acids. The CDR3 DNA follows: TGTGCCAGCAGTTTAAGGGGATGGGGCAATCAGCCCCAGCATTTT. Protein sequence: CASSLRGWGNQPQHF.

The table lists this clone with a count of one. The chain joins TRBV4-3 to TRBJ2-5; TRBD2 matches at 7 bases. The CDR3 contains 15 residues. J was trimmed by 2 bases and V by 3 bases; bases with no gene match: 6. Looked up from germline, CDR1 is LGHNA and CDR2 is YSLEER. The CDR3 is CASSHGGTTQETQYF. Written as DNA, the CDR3 is TGCGCCAGCAGCCACGGAGGGACTACGCAAGAGACCCAGTACTTC.

The chain couples TRBV30 to TRBJ2-1; D uncertain. Germline CDR1 reads GTSNPN; CDR2 reads SVGIG (reference sequence). The V and J ends lost 7 bases and 7 bases respectively, with 17 bases between them. This CDR3 has 13 residues. Here the CDR3 reads CASNTDKLNEQFF. The CDR3 DNA follows: TGTGCCTCAAACACAGACAAGTTGAATGAGCAGTTCTTC.

The V call is TRBV18, the J call TRBJ1-4; TRBD1 agrees at 7 bases. Trimming removed 3 bases from V and 7 bases from J; junction bases left unmatched: 8. The length of the CDR3 is 15 residues. Germline-derived CDR1 and CDR2 are KGHSH and LQKENI. The DNA for the CDR3 is TGTGCCAGCTCACCCCGAATAGACAGGGCTGAAAAACTGTTTTTT. It specifies CASSPRIDRAEKLFF.

This chain connects TRBV7-3 to TRBJ2-3; TRBD1 might be the D (6 bases). The germline gives CDR1 SGHTA, CDR2 FQGTGA. CDR3 length: 16 amino acids. V was trimmed by 2 bases and J by 6 bases, leaving 18 bases between them. As DNA, the CDR3 is TGTGCCAGCAGCTTAGGAACCTCTAGCAGGGGCGATACGCAGTATTTT. Translating gives CASSLGTSSRGDTQYF.

This sequence joins TRBV7-2 and TRBJ2-7; maybe TRBD2 (7 bases). Germline V lookup: CDR1 SGHTA, CDR2 FQGNSA. Trimming left V 0 bases short and J 3 bases short, with 21 bases between. The CDR3 runs to 18 residues. CDR3 loop: CASSLAWAAGALNYEQYF. In nucleotides, the CDR3 is TGTGCCAGCAGCTTAGCGTGGGCCGCGGGGGCCCTTAACTACGAGCAGTACTTC.

This clone has a single count. V and J are TRBV4-1 and TRBJ2-3, with D perhaps matching TRBD2 (6 bases). Trimming cost V 1 base and J 1 base, with 15 bases left between them. The length of the CDR3 is 17 residues. Germline V gene lookup returns CDR1 MGHRA and CDR2 YSYEKL. The CDR3 spells CASSQGRMGLRTDTQYF. The CDR3 nucleotides are TGCGCCAGCAGCCAAGGGAGAATGGGACTGCGCACAGATACGCAGTATTTT.

The chain has TRBV7-6 and TRBJ2-3; 12 bases line up with TRBD1. The germline V gene has CDR1 SGHVS and CDR2 FNYEAQ. The CDR3 covers 17 residues. V was pared by 4 bases and J by 7 bases, with 12 bases of the junction left unmatched. CDR3 amino acids: CASSSLAGTGGLHTQYF. In DNA, the CDR3 is TGTGCCAGCAGCTCGCTCGCCGGGACAGGGGGCCTTCATACGCAGTATTTT.